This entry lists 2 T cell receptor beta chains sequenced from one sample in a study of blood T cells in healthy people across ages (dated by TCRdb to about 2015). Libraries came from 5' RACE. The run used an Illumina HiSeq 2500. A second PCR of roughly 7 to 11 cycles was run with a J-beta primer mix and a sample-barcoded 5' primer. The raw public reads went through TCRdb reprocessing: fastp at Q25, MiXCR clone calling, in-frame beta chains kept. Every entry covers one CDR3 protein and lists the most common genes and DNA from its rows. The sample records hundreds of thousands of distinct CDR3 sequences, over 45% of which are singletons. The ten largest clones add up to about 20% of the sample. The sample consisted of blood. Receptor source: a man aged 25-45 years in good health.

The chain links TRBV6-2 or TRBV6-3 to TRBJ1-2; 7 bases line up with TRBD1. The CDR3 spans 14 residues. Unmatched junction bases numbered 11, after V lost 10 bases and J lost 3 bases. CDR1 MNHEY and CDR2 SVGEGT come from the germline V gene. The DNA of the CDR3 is TGTGCCACCAAGGAGAACACAGGGGACTATGGCTACACCTTC. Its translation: CATKENTGDYGYTF.

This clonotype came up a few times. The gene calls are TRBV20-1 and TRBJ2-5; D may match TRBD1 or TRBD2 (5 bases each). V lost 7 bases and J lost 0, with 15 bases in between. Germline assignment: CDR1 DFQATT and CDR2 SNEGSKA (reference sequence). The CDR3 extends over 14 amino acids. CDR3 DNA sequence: TGCAGTGGGTTGGGGGAACGGTACCAAGAGACCCAGTACTTC. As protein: CSGLGERYQETQYF.